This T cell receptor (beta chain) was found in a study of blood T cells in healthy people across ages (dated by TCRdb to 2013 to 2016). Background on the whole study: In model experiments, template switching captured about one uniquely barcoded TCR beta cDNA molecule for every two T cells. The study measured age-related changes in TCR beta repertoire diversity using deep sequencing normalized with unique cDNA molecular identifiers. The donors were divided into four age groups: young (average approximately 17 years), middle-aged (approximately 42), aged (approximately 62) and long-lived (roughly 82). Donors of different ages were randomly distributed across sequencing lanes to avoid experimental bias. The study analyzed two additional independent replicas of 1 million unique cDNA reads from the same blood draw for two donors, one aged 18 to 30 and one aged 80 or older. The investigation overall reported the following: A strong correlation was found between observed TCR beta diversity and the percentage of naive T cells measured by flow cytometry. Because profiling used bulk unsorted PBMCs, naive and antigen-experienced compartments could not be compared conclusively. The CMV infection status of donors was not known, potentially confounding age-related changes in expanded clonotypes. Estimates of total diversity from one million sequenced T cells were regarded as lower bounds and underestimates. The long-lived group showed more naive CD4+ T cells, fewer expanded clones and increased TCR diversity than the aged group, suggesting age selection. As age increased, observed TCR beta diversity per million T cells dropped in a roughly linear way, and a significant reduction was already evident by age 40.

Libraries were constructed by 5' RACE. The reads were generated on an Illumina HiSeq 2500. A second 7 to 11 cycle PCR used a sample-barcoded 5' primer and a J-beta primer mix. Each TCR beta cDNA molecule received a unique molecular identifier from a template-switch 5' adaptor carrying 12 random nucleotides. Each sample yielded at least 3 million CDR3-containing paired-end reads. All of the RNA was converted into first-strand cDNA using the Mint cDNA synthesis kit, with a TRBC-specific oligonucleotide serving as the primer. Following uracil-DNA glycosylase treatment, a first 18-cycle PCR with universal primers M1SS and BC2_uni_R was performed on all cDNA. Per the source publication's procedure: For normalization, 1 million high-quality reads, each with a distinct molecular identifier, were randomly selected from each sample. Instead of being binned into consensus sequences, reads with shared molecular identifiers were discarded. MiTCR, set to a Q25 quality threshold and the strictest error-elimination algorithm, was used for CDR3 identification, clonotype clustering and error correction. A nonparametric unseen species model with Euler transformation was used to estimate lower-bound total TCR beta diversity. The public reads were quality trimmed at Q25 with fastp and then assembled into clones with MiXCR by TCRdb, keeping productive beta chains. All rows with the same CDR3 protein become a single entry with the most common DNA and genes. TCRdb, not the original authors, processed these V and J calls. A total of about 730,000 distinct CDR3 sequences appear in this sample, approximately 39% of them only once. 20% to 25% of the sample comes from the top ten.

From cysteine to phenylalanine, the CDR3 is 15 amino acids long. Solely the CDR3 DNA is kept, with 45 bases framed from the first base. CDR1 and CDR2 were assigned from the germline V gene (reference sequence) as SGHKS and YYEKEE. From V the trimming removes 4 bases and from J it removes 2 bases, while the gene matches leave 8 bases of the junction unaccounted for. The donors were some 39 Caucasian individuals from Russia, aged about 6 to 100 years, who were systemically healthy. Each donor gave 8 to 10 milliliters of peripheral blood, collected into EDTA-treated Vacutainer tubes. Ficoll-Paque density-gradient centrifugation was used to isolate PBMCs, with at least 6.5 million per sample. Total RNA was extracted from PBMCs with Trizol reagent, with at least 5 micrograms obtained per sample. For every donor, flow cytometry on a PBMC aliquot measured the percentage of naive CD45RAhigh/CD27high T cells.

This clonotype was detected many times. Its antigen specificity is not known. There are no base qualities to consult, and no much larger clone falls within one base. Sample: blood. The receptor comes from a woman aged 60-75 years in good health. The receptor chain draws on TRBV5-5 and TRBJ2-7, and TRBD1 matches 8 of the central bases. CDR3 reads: CASSHLQGGTYEQYF. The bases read TGTGCCAGCAGCCATCTACAGGGGGGTACCTACGAGCAGTACTTC.